A selection of T cell receptor beta chains follows, all from one sample in a study of T cells in tuberculosis. Profiled with immunoSEQ multiplex PCR; TCRdb holds only in-frame clones, not every one. The table shows more than 20,000 clones, with roughly 88% occurring only once. The source material was PBMCs, sampled at tuberculosis diagnosis. Receptors originate from an adult with tuberculosis. The CDR3 runs from the conserved cysteine through the conserved F or W. The D gene is left open where the match is weak. Not all rows give a size; the values are once, few, many and, for expanded clones, a class.

>TRBV6-4|-|TRBD1|TRBJ2-1
TGTGCCAGCAGTGACTCGCCGGGACAGGGGGCCAATGAGCAGTTCTTC
CASSDSPGQGANEQFF
>TRBV9|-|-|TRBJ1-2
TGTGCCAGCAGCGTAGCTTTCAGGGGCGGCTACACCTTC
CASSVAFRGGYTF
>TRBV28|-|-|TRBJ2-7
TGTGCCAGCAGCAGGCAAGACAGCTACGAGCAGTACTTC
CASSRQDSYEQYF
>TRBV2|-|-|TRBJ2-1
TGTGCCAGCAGTGAGGGGGCTAACCCCTACAATGAGCAGTTCTTC
CASSEGANPYNEQFF
>TRBV7-3|once|TRBD2|TRBJ2-1
TGTGCCAGCAGCCCACTAGCGGGAGGCTACAATGAGCAGTTCTTC
CASSPLAGGYNEQFF
>TRBV19|once|TRBD2|TRBJ2-3
TGTGCCAGTACTCGCGGGGGGGTCACAGATACGCAGTATTTT
CASTRGGVTDTQYF
>TRBV4-3|-|TRBD1|TRBJ1-6
TGCGCCAGCAGCCCCGGACAGGGAGAGTTAGGTTCACCCCTCCACTTT
CASSPGQGELGSPLHF
>TRBV7-8|-|TRBD2|TRBJ2-3
TGTGCCAGCAGCTTGGGGGGACTATGGAGCACAGATACGCAGTATTTT
CASSLGGLWSTDTQYF
>TRBV7-6|-|TRBD2|TRBJ2-1
TGTGCCAGCAGCTTAGCGGGCGCGGGAGGGCTCGCTCATGAGCAGTTCTTC
CASSLAGAGGLAHEQFF
>TRBV7-9|-|-|TRBJ1-2
TGTGCCAGCAGCTTATCCTTCAGGGGTCACTATGGCTACACCTTC
CASSLSFRGHYGYTF
>TRBV15|-|TRBD1|TRBJ2-1
TGTGCCACCAGCGTTACAGGGGGCGCCTACAATGAGCAGTTCTTC
CATSVTGGAYNEQFF
>TRBV29-1|few|-|TRBJ1-5
TGCAGCGTTGCCCAAAAGGCGGGTAGCAATCAGCCCCAGCATTTT
CSVAQKAGSNQPQHF
>TRBV19|-|-|TRBJ2-2
TGTGCCAGTAGTATGCCGGCACTCGGGGCCGGGGAGCTGTTTTTT
CASSMPALGAGELFF
>TRBV7-6|-|-|TRBJ2-1
TGTGCCAGCAGCTTAGCGCGTCAGGGTAATGAGCAGTTCTTC
CASSLARQGNEQFF
>TRBV29-1|-|-|TRBJ1-2
TGCAGCGTTAGATGGAGTGGTACAGGGTTAAACTATGGCTACACCTTC
CSVRWSGTGLNYGYTF
>TRBV5-1|-|-|TRBJ2-1
TGCGCCAGCAGCTTGGAAGTGAGCGATGAGCAGTTCTTC
CASSLEVSDEQFF